Presented here are 13 T cell receptor beta chains from one specimen sequenced in a study of blood T cell repertoires in COVID-19. Sequencing used immunoSEQ multiplex PCR; TCRdb keeps in-frame clones, though not all of them. The table records over 200,000 clones, more than 75% of them present only once. The specimen sequenced was peripheral blood. The receptors come from a woman in her forties who had recovered from COVID-19.

The rearrangement joins TRBV6-1 to TRBJ2-3; TRBD1 matches 8 bases. Germline V gene data show CDR1 as MNHNS and CDR2 as SASEGT. The CDR3 runs 15 residues. V was clipped by 6 bases and J by 2 bases; unmatched bases: 7. The CDR3 is CASSQRQGTTDTQYF. CDR3 in DNA: TGTGCCAGCAGCCAACGACAGGGGACCACAGATACGCAGTATTTT.

This chain joins TRBV7-2 and TRBJ2-7, with TRBD2 identical over 9 bases. With V trimmed by 0 bases and J by 2 bases, 2 bases remained unmatched. This CDR3 region has 15 residues. Per germline, CDR1 SGHTA and CDR2 FQGNSA. Written as DNA, the CDR3 is TGTGCCAGCAGCTTAGCCCTAGCGGGAACCTACGAGCAGTACTTC. Protein product: CASSLALAGTYEQYF.

The gene calls are TRBV7-9 and TRBJ1-6, with 7 bases fitting TRBD1. In germline, CDR1 is SEHNR, CDR2 FQNEAQ (reference sequence). This CDR3 is built from 14 residues. J lost 6 bases, V lost 5 bases, and 4 bases had no gene match. The DNA for the CDR3 is TGTGCCAGCAGCGCCCCAGGGGGTAATTCACCCCTCCACTTT. Translation gives CASSAPGGNSPLHF.

The chain joins TRBV21-1 to TRBJ2-2; the tabulated D call, TRBD1, remains unverified against the DNA. TRBV21-1 is marked as a pseudogene. The CDR3 contains 16 residues. The CDR3 here is CASSILGRPLTGELFF. Written as DNA, the CDR3 is TGTGCCAGCAGCATCTTGGGGCGCCCGTTGACCGGGGAGCTGTTTTTT.

This chain joins TRBV4-2 and TRBJ2-3, with 9 bases identical to TRBD1. Germline CDR1 LGHNA, CDR2 YNFKEQ. With 4 bases clipped from V and 5 bases from J, the junction kept 7 bases outside the gene matches. The CDR3 totals 15 residues. CDR3 residues: CASSPLDRGRDTQYF. For the CDR3, the DNA is TGTGCCAGCAGCCCTTTGGACAGGGGAAGAGATACGCAGTATTTT.

This chain connects TRBV4-2 to TRBJ1-6; TRBD1 agrees at 7 bases. CDR1 is LGHNA and CDR2 is YNFKEQ in the germline V gene. V was clipped by 0 bases and J by 6 bases; unmatched bases: 8. The CDR3 extends over 17 amino acids. The CDR3 DNA is TGTGCCAGCAGCCAAGAGCGGAACACAGGGGTTAATTCACCCCTCCACTTT. Its translation: CASSQERNTGVNSPLHF.

The chain links TRBV11-3 to TRBJ2-2, with 8 bases identical to TRBD1. The CDR3 sequence is 15 residues long. Trimming cost V 5 bases and J 2 bases; bases outside gene matches: 4. The V gene's germline CDR1 is SGHNT and CDR2 YENEEA. Here the CDR3 DNA reads TGTGCCAGCAGCCCAGGACAGGGAAACACCGGGGAGCTGTTTTTT. Residues: CASSPGQGNTGELFF.

The sample holds a few counts of this clone. This sequence joins TRBV23-1 and TRBJ2-7, with 12 bases that match TRBD2. TRBV23-1 is known as an ORF, though its function is uncertain. The V gene end was trimmed by 2 bases and the J gene end by 5 bases; junction bases not matched to a gene: 7. The CDR3 runs 16 residues. The CDR3 spells CASSQPLAGGSHEQYF. The CDR3 DNA follows: TGCGCCAGCAGTCAACCCCTAGCGGGAGGGTCGCACGAGCAGTACTTC.

The chain combines TRBV30 with TRBJ2-7; D possibly corresponds to TRBD2 (5 bases). In germline, CDR1 is GTSNPN, CDR2 SVGIG (reference sequence). V was shortened by 0 bases and J by 3 bases, with 6 bases between the two germline ends. The CDR3 covers 12 residues. The CDR3 sequence: CAWSVGVYEQYF. DNA of the CDR3: TGTGCCTGGAGTGTGGGAGTCTACGAGCAGTACTTC.

The sample holds a few counts of this clone. The V call is TRBV5-4, the J call TRBJ1-4; 7 nucleotides match TRBD1. In germline, CDR1 is SGHNT, CDR2 YYREEE (reference sequence). The CDR3 has 15 residues. V lost 4 bases and J lost 3; bases outside the gene matches: 6. DNA of the CDR3: TGTGCCAGCAGCCCACAGGGGCCGGCTAATGAAAAACTGTTTTTT. Its protein is CASSPQGPANEKLFF.

The chain has TRBV4-2 and TRBJ2-7, with a tentative D call TRBD1 (6 bases). From germline, CDR1 is LGHNA and CDR2 YNFKEQ. The CDR3 runs 14 residues. Trimming took 4 bases from V and 12 from J, leaving 22 bases between them. DNA for the CDR3: TGTGCCAGCAGCCCCGGGGAAGGCTCCTGGGGGCTGTACTTC. Encoded protein: CASSPGEGSWGLYF.

For the CDR3, the DNA is TGTGCCAGCAGCCAACCTAGCTTGTTGAACACTGAAGCTTTCTTT. The encoded protein is CASSQPSLLNTEAFF. The rearrangement uses TRBV3-1 (or the pseudogene TRBV3-2) and TRBJ1-1; D remains unclear. The CDR3 runs to 15 residues. Germline V gives CDR1 LGHDT, CDR2 YNNKEL (reference sequence). V was pared by 2 bases and J by 0 bases, with 10 bases between.

As to this clone: This CDR3 is also generated by other DNA sequences in the sample. V is TRBV15 and J is TRBJ1-2; 7 bases fit TRBD1. CDR1 LNHNV and CDR2 YYDKDF come from the germline V gene (reference sequence). This CDR3 region has 13 residues. V was clipped by 3 bases and J by 2 bases; unmatched bases: 0. CDR3 bases: TGTGCCACCAGCAGGGACAGGAACTATGGCTACACCTTC. Protein sequence: CATSRDRNYGYTF.